The rows below give T cell receptor beta chains drawn from one sample of a study of T cells in Graves' hyperthyroidism and ophthalmopathy. MiXCR was run by TCRdb on the multiplex PCR reads, yielding one entry per CDR3 protein. This sample has about 300,000 distinct CDR3 sequences, with roughly a fifth found just once. Sequencing was done on a sample of blood. Every receptor here comes from a middle-aged man with Graves' ophthalmopathy. The CDR3 runs from the conserved cysteine through the conserved F or W. Fields, in order: clone size, J gene, D gene, V gene, CDR3 DNA, CDR3 protein. The D gene is left open where the match is weak. Expanded clones are given a class, and other clones once, few, many or no size at all.

>few|TRBJ2-1|TRBD2|TRBV5-8
TGTGCCAGCAGCCCGGGACTAGCGACCTACAATGAGCAGTTCTTC
CASSPGLATYNEQFF
>NA|TRBJ2-1|NA|TRBV4-1
TGCGCCAGCAGCCAAGTAAGGACAGTGAGCTCCTACAATGAGCAGTTCTTC
CASSQVRTVSSYNEQFF
>few|TRBJ2-3|NA|TRBV25-1
TGTGCCAGCAGTGAGTCCTTGGGGGCCGGTAGTACAGATACGCAGTATTTT
CASSESLGAGSTDTQYF
>few|TRBJ2-2|NA|TRBV5-5
TGTGCCAGCAGCTTGGCCTTTCGGGGGACAATGAACACCGGGGAGCTGTTTTTT
CASSLAFRGTMNTGELFF
>NA|TRBJ2-4|NA|TRBV28
TGTGCCAGCAGTCCACTTATCAAAAACATTCAGTACTTC
CASSPLIKNIQYF
>few|TRBJ2-7|NA|TRBV9
TGTGCCAGCAGCGTCCCCCTACAGGGTGGCGAGCAGTACTTC
CASSVPLQGGEQYF
>few|TRBJ2-5|TRBD1|TRBV29-1
TGCAGCGTTGAGGGGACAGGGGTTTCAGAGACCCAGTACTTC
CSVEGTGVSETQYF
>NA|TRBJ2-7|NA|TRBV5-1
TGCGCCAGCAGCTTGGTATCGACAGAGACCTACGAGCAGTACTTC
CASSLVSTETYEQYF
>few|TRBJ2-3|NA|TRBV5-1
TGCGCCAGCAGCTTGCTTGCCCAGAAAGGCACAGATACGCAGTATTTT
CASSLLAQKGTDTQYF
>NA|TRBJ1-5|NA|TRBV10-3
TGTGCCATCAGTGAGGAGGGGGATCAGCCCCAGCATTTT
CAISEEGDQPQHF
>many|TRBJ1-4|NA|TRBV5-1
TGCGCCAGCAGCTTGACCGGCGGGTCTGAAAAACTGTTTTTT
CASSLTGGSEKLFF
>few|TRBJ2-5|TRBD1|TRBV28
TGTGCCAGCACCCAGGTTGGAGGGGGACAGGGGAAGACCCAGTACTTC
CASTQVGGGQGKTQYF
>once|TRBJ2-7|TRBD1|TRBV6-1
TGTGCCAGCAGTGTTATTGAGGGGGCAGGCGAGCAGTACTTC
CASSVIEGAGEQYF
>many|TRBJ2-7|TRBD1|TRBV15
TGTGCCACCAGCAGAGATCGAGGGGACAGGGGGAGCTACGAGCAGTACTTC
CATSRDRGDRGSYEQYF
>few|TRBJ1-5|TRBD1|TRBV5-8
TGTGCCAGCAGCTTGGAGCAGGGGGGTCGGCCCCAGCATTTT
CASSLEQGGRPQHF
>many|TRBJ2-3|TRBD2|TRBV9
TGTGCCAGCAGCGTAGGGGCTAGCGGGAGTCCAGATACGCAGTATTTT
CASSVGASGSPDTQYF
>NA|TRBJ2-3|NA|TRBV6-5
TGTGCCAGCAGTTACTCGTACGGTGGGGCAGAAAACACAGATACGCAGTATTTT
CASSYSYGGAENTDTQYF
>few|TRBJ2-7|TRBD1|TRBV5-1
TGCGCCAGCAGCCAGGGGGACCCTTCTTCCGAGCAGTACTTC
CASSQGDPSSEQYF
>many|TRBJ2-1|TRBD2|TRBV7-3
TGTGCCAGCATGAGGGCGGGAGGTAGTTCCTACAATGAGCAGTTCTTC
CASMRAGGSSYNEQFF
>few|TRBJ1-6|NA|TRBV10-3
TGTGCCATCAGTGAGGAAGGGAGAGCCTATTTTTCACCCCTCCACTTT
CAISEEGRAYFSPLHF
>few|TRBJ1-1|NA|TRBV19
TGTGCCAGTAGTATACGGGTTAACACTGAAGCTTTCTTT
CASSIRVNTEAFF
>NA|TRBJ2-5|NA|TRBV20-1
TGCAGTGCTAGAGTACAGCAAGAGACCCAGTACTTC
CSARVQQETQYF
>many|TRBJ1-1|NA|TRBV12-3/TRBV12-4
TGTGCCAGCAGCCTAGAAGGGGGCACTGAAGCTTTCTTT
CASSLEGGTEAFF
>NA|TRBJ2-7|NA|TRBV6-1
TGTGCCAGCAGTGAGTGGATCGCAGGCTCCTACGAGCAGTACTTC
CASSEWIAGSYEQYF
>many|TRBJ2-1|NA|TRBV24-1
TGTGCCACCAACGAGGGGAACTCCTACAATGAGCAGTTCTTC
CATNEGNSYNEQFF
>NA|TRBJ2-3|TRBD2|TRBV20-1
TGCAGTGCTAGAGAGGCGGGAGGGCCCCGAGATACGCAGTATTTT
CSAREAGGPRDTQYF
>many|TRBJ2-3|TRBD2|TRBV7-2
TGTGCCAGCAGCTTGCGAGCGGGAGGTTCGACAGATACGCAGTATTTT
CASSLRAGGSTDTQYF
>many|TRBJ2-5|TRBD1|TRBV9
TGTGCCAGCAGCTTCGGACAGGGCCTCCAAGAGACCCAGTACTTC
CASSFGQGLQETQYF
>many|TRBJ2-3|TRBD1|TRBV11-2
TGTGCCAGCAGCTTAAGGAGTGTCACAGGGGTTAGCACAGATACGCAGTATTTT
CASSLRSVTGVSTDTQYF
>NA|TRBJ1-2|NA|TRBV28
TGTGCCAGCACCCCTCAGGAGGACTATGGCTACACCTTC
CASTPQEDYGYTF
>many|TRBJ2-1|TRBD1|TRBV6-1
TGTGCCAGCAGCGTCGACAGGGGGCGAGATGAGCAGTTCTTC
CASSVDRGRDEQFF
>few|TRBJ1-2|TRBD1|TRBV5-1
TGCGCCAGCAGGTCGTACGACAGGGTCAACTATGGCTACACCTTC
CASRSYDRVNYGYTF
>NA|TRBJ2-5|NA|TRBV5-1
TGCGCCAGCAGCTTGCCCCCAGGAGAGACCCAGTACTTC
CASSLPPGETQYF
>many|TRBJ2-7|NA|TRBV7-6
TGTGCCAGCAGCCGCGATGCGGTGGCCTCCTACGAGCAGTACTTC
CASSRDAVASYEQYF
>many|TRBJ2-2|TRBD1|TRBV9
TGTGCCAGCAGCTCCCGGACAGGGTCGGGGACCGGGGAGCTGTTTTTT
CASSSRTGSGTGELFF
>few|TRBJ2-7|NA|TRBV7-9
TGTGCCAGCAGCTTAGGCCGGGTGAGGCTTGGTGAGCAGTACTTC
CASSLGRVRLGEQYF
>NA|TRBJ2-7|NA|TRBV11-2
TGTGCCAGCAGCTTAGAAGTGGGCAGCGAGCAGTACTTC
CASSLEVGSEQYF
>NA|TRBJ2-1|NA|TRBV24-1
TGTGCCACCAGTGATCGGACCCTAAGTGATGAGCAGTTCTTC
CATSDRTLSDEQFF
>many|TRBJ2-5|TRBD1|TRBV5-6
TGTGCCAGCAGGGGGAGGTTTCGGACAGGGAGGGAGACCCAGTACTTC
CASRGRFRTGRETQYF
>few|TRBJ1-6|TRBD1|TRBV6-2/TRBV6-3
TGTGCCAGCGGATCGACAGGGACAGCCTATAATTCACCCCTCCACTTT
CASGSTGTAYNSPLHF
>many|TRBJ2-5|NA|TRBV11-2
TGTGCCAGCAGCTTAGGGGCCCAGTACCAAGAGACCCAGTACTTC
CASSLGAQYQETQYF
>NA|TRBJ2-2|NA|TRBV11-3
TGTGCCAGCAGCCGATCGGGCGGCGGGGAGCTGTTTTTT
CASSRSGGGELFF
>many|TRBJ1-5|NA|TRBV3-1
TGTGCCAGCAGCCAAGCAGGTAATAATCAGCCCCAGCATTTT
CASSQAGNNQPQHF
>few|TRBJ2-5|NA|TRBV7-9
TGTGCCAGCAGCCTGCAGTCCTCGGGGACCCAGTACTTC
CASSLQSSGTQYF
>few|TRBJ1-3|TRBD1|TRBV20-1
TGCAGTGCTAGCTCGGGACAGGCCAGAAACACCATATATTTT
CSASSGQARNTIYF
>many|TRBJ1-2|NA|TRBV5-8
TGTGCCAGCAGCTTGGCCGCGGAGGCCTATGGCTACACCTTC
CASSLAAEAYGYTF